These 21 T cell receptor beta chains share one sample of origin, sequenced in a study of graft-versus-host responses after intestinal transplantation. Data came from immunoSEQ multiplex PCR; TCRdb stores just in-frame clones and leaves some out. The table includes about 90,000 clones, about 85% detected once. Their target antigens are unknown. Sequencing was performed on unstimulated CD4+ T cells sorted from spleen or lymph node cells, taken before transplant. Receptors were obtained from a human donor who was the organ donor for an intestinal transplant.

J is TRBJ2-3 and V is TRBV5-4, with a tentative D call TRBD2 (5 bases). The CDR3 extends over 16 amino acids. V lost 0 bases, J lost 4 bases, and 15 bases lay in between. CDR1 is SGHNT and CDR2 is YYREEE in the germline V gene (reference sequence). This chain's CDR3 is CASSLDLGGIADTQYF. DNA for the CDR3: TGTGCCAGCAGCTTGGATCTAGGAGGTATCGCAGATACGCAGTATTTT.

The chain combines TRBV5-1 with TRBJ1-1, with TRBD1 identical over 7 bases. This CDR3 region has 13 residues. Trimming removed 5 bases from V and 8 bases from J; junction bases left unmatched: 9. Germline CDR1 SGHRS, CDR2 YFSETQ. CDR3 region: CASRRPTGEEAFF. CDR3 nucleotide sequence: TGCGCCAGCAGACGGCCTACAGGGGAGGAAGCTTTCTTT.

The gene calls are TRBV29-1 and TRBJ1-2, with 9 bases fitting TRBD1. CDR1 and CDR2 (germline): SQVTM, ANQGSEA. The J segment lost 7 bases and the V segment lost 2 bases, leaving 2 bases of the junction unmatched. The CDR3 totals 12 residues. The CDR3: CSVETGGVGYTF. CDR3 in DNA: TGCAGCGTTGAAACAGGGGGCGTTGGCTACACCTTC.

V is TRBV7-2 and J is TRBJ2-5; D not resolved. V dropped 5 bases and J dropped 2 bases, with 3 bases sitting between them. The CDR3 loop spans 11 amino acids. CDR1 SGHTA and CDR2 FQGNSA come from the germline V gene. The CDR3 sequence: CASSRQETQYF. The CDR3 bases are TGTGCCAGCAGCCGGCAAGAGACCCAGTACTTC.

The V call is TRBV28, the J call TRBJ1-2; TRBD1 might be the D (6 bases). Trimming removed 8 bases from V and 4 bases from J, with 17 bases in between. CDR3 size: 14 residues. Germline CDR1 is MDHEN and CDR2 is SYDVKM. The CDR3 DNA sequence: TGTGCCAGCCGGTCAGGGGAAGGGATCTATGGCTACACCTTC. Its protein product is CASRSGEGIYGYTF.

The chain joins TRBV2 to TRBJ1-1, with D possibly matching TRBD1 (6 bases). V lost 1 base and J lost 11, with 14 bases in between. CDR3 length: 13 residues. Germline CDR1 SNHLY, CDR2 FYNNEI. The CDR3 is CASSEVTGRGAFF. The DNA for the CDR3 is TGTGCCAGCAGTGAAGTCACCGGCAGGGGCGCTTTCTTT.

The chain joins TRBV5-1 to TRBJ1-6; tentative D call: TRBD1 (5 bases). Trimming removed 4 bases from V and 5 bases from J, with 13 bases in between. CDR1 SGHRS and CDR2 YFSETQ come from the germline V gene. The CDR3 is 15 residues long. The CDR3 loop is CASSNQGRDNSPLHF. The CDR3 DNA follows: TGCGCCAGCAGCAACCAGGGTCGGGATAATTCACCCCTCCACTTT.

The CDR3 DNA follows: TGTGCCAGCAGCAACCCGCCTATTGGTGGGGGACAGAATGAGCAGTTCTTC. Its translation: CASSNPPIGGGQNEQFF. The rearrangement uses TRBV7-3 and TRBJ2-1; 7 positions agree with TRBD1. The CDR3 extends over 17 amino acids. The V gene's germline CDR1 is SGHTA and CDR2 FQGTGA. V dropped 5 bases and J dropped 7; count of bases not matched to a gene: 17.

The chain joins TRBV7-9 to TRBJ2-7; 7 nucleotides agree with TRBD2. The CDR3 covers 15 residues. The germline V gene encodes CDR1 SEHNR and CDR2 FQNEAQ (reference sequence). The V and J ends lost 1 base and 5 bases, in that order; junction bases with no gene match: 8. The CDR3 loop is CASSLGEGGVNEQYF. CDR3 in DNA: TGTGCCAGCAGCTTAGGGGAGGGTGGGGTGAACGAGCAGTACTTC.

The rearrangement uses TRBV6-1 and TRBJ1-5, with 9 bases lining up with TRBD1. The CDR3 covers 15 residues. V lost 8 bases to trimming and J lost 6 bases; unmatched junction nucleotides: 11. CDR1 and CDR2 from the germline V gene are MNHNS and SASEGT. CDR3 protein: CASEGGQGASQPQHF. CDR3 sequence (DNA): TGTGCCAGCGAAGGGGGACAGGGTGCCTCTCAGCCCCAGCATTTT.

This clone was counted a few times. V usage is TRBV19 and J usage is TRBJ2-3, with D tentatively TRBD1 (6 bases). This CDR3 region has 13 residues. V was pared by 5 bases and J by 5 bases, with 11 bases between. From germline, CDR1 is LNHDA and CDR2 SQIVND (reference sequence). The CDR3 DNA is TGTGCCAGTAGTGTAGGACAGCTAGATACGCAGTATTTT. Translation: CASSVGQLDTQYF.

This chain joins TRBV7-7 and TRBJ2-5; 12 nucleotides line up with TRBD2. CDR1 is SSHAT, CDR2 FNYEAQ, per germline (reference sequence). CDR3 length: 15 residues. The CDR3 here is CTSSLLLAGGETQYF. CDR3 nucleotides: TGTACTAGCAGCTTACTACTAGCGGGAGGAGAGACCCAGTACTTC. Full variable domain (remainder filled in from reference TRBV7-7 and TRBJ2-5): GAGVSQSPRYKVTKRGQDVTLRCDPISSHATLYWYQQALGQGPEFLTYFNYEAQPDKSGLPSDRFSAERPEGSISTLTIQRTEQRDSAMYRCTSSLLLAGGETQYFGPGTRLLVL.

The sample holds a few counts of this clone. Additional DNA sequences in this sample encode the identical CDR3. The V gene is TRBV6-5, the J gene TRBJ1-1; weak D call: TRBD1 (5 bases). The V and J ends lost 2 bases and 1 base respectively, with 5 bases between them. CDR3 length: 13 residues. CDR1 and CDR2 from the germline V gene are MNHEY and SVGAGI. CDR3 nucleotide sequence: TGTGCCAGCAGTTACAGGGGGAACACTGAAGCTTTCTTT. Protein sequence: CASSYRGNTEAFF.

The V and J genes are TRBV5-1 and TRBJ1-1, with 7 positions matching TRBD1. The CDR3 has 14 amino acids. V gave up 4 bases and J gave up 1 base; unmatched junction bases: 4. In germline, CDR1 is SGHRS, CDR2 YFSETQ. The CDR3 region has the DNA TGCGCCAGCAGCGCAGGGGGGACGAACACTGAAGCTTTCTTT. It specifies CASSAGGTNTEAFF.

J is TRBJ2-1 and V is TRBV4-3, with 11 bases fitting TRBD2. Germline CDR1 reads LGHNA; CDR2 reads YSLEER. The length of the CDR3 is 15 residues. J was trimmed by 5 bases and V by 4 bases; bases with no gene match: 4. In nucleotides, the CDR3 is TGCGCCAGCAGCCTGGGACTAGCGGAGAACAATGAGCAGTTCTTC. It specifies CASSLGLAENNEQFF.

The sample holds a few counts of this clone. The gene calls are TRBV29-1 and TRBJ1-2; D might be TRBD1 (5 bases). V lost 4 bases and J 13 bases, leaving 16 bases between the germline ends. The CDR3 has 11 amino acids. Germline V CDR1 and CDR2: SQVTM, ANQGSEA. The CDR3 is CSVAGKSQGTF. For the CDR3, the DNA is TGCAGCGTTGCGGGCAAATCCCAGGGCACCTTC.

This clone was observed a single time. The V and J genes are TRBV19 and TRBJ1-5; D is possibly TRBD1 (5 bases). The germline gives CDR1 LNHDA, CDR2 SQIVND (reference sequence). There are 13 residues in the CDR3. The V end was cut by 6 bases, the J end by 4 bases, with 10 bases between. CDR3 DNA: TGTGCCAGTAGGAAGACAGAGAATCAGCCCCAGCATTTT. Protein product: CASRKTENQPQHF. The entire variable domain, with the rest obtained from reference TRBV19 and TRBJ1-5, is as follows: DGGITQSPKYLFRKEGQNVTLSCEQNLNHDAMYWYRQDPGQGLRLIYYSQIVNDFQKGDIAEGYSVSREKKESFPLTVTSAQKNPTAFYLCASRKTENQPQHFGDGTRLSIL.

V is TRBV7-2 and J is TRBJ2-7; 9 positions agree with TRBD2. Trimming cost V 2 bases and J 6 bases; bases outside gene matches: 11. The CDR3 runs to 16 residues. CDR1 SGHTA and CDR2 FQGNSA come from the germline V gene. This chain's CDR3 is CASSLRPSGTGGEQYF. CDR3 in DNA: TGTGCCAGCAGCTTACGTCCTAGCGGGACGGGGGGCGAGCAGTACTTC.

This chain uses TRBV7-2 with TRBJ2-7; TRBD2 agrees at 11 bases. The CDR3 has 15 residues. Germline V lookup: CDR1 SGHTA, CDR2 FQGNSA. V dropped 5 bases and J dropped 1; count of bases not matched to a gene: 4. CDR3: CASSGGTSGSYEQYF. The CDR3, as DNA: TGTGCCAGCAGCGGGGGGACTAGCGGATCCTACGAGCAGTACTTC.

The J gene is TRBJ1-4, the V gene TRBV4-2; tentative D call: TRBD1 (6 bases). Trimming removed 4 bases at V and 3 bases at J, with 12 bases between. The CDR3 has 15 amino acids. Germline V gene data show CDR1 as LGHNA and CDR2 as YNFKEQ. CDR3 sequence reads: CASSLNRDSNEKLFF. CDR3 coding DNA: TGTGCCAGCAGCCTTAACAGGGATTCTAATGAAAAACTGTTTTTT.

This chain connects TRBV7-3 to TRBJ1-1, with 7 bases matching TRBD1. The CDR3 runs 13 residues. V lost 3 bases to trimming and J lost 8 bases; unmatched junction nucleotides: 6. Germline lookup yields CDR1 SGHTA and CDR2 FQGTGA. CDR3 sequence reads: CASSLLGQQEAFF. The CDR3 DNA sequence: TGTGCCAGCAGCTTGCTGGGACAGCAAGAAGCTTTCTTT.